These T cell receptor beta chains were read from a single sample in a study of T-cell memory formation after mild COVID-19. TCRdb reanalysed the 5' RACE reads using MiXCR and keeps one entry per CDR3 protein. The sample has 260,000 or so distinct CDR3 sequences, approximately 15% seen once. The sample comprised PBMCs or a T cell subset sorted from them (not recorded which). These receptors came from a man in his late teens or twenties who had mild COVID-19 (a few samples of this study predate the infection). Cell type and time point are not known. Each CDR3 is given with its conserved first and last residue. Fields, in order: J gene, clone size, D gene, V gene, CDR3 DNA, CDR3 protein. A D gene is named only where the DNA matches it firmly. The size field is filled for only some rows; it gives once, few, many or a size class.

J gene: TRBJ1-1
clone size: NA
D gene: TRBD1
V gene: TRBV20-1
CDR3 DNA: TGCAGTGCTAGAGCCCCGGGACAGGGGACTGAAGCTTTCTTT
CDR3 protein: CSARAPGQGTEAFF

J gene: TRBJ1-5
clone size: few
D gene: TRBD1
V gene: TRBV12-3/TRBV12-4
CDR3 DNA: TGTGCCAGCAGACTAAATGGACAGGGGTATCAGCCCCAGCATTTT
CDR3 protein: CASRLNGQGYQPQHF

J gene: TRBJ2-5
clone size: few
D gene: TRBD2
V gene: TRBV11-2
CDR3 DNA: TGTGCCAGCAGCCAGGGTGCCAGCGGGGGCTTCCAAGAGACCCAGTACTTC
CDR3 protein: CASSQGASGGFQETQYF

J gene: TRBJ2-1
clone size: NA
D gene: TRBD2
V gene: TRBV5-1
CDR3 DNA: TGCGCCAGCAGCCCTATAGCGGGGTACAATGAGCAGTTCTTC
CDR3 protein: CASSPIAGYNEQFF

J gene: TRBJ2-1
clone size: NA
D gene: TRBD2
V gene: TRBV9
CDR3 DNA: TGTGCCAGCAGCGCGCGAGACCCGGGACTAGCAATACGTGAGCAGTTCTTC
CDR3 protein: CASSARDPGLAIREQFF

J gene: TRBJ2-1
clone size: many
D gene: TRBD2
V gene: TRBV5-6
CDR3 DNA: TGTGCCAGCAGCTCTAACTTAGCGGGGGACCTCCACAATGAGCAGTTCTTC
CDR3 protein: CASSSNLAGDLHNEQFF

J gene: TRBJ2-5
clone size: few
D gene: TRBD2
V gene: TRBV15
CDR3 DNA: TGTGCCACCAGCGTCCGACTAGCGGGGGGGCGAGAGACCCAGTACTTC
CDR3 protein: CATSVRLAGGRETQYF

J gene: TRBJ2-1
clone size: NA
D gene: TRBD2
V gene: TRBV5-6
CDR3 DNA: TGTGCCAGCAGCTTCGGGGGGGCCAATGAGCAGTTCTTC
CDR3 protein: CASSFGGANEQFF

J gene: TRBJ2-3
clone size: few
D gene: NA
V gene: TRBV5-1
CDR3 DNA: TGCGCCAGCAGCGATTCGGGGGAGTTTACGCAGTATTTT
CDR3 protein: CASSDSGEFTQYF

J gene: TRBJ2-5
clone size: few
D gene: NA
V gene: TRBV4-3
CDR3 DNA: TGCGCCAGCAGCCAAGTTTGGACGGCCGGGGAGACCCAGTACTTC
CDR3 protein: CASSQVWTAGETQYF

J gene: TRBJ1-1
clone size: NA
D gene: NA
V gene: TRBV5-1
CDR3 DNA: TGCGCCAGCAGCTATGCTTTACCCGGGGGCACTGAAGCTTTCTTT
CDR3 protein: CASSYALPGGTEAFF

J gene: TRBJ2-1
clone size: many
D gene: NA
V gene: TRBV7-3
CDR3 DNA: TGTGCCAGCAGCCCGAGCCCGGAGGATGAGCAGTTCTTC
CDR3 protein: CASSPSPEDEQFF

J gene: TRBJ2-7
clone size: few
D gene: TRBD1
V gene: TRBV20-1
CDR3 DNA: TGCAGTGCTAGAAAGGGCGCAGGGGGCGGCGAGCAGTACTTC
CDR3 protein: CSARKGAGGGEQYF

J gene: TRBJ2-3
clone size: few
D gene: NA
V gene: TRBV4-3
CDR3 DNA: TGCGCCAGCAGCCAAGATCTTTGGCAGGGAGCAGATACGCAGTATTTT
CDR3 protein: CASSQDLWQGADTQYF

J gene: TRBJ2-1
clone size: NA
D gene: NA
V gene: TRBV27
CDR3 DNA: TGTGCCAGCGTCGTCGGAGGGGGGGGCGAGAATGAGCAGTTCTTC
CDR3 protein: CASVVGGGGENEQFF

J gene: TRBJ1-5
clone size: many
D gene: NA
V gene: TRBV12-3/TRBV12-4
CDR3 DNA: TGTGCCAGCAGTTTAAATCAGCCCCAGCATTTT
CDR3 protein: CASSLNQPQHF

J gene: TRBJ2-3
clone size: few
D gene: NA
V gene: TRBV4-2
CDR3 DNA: TGTGCCAGCAGCCAAGTAGCCGCCGGGGCCACAGATACGCAGTATTTT
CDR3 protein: CASSQVAAGATDTQYF

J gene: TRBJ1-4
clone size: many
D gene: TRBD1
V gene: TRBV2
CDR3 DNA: TGTGCCAGCAGTAGTTGGACAGGGACCAATGAAAAACTGTTTTTT
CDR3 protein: CASSSWTGTNEKLFF

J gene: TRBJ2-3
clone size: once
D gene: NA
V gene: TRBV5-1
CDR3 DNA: TGCGCCAGCAGCCGAGATACTAGCACAGATACGCAGTATTTT
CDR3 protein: CASSRDTSTDTQYF

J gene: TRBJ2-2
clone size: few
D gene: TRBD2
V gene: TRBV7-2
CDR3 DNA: TGTGCCAGCAGCCCAAGACTAGCGCTCATTGGCGGGGAGCTGTTTTTT
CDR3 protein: CASSPRLALIGGELFF

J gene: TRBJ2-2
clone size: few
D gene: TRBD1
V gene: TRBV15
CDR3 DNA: TGTGCCACCAGCCGCTCAAGGACAGGGAGCACCGGGGAGCTGTTTTTT
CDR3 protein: CATSRSRTGSTGELFF

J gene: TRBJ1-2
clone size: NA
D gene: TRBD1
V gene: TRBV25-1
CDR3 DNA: TGTGCCAGTAGACAGGGCTTTGGCTACACCTTC
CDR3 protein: CASRQGFGYTF

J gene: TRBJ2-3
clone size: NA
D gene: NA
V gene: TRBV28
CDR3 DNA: TGTGCCAGCAGCCCTGCCTCGACAGAGGCAGATACGCAGTATTTT
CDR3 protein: CASSPASTEADTQYF

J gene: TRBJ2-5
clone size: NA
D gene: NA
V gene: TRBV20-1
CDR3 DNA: TGCAGTGCTAGAGAGTTGGGGACGAAGGAGACCCAGTACTTC
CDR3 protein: CSARELGTKETQYF

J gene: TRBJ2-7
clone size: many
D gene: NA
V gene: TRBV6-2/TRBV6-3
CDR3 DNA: TGTGCCAGCAGTCGACAGACCTACGAGCAGTACTTC
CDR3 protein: CASSRQTYEQYF

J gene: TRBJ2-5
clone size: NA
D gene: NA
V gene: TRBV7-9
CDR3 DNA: TGTGCCAGCAGCTTAAGGCGGGACCAAGAGACCCAGTACTTC
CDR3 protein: CASSLRRDQETQYF

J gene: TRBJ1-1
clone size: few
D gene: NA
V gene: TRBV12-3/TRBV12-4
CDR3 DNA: TGTGCCAGCAGCTGGGGGCCTGAAGCTTTCTTT
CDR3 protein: CASSWGPEAFF

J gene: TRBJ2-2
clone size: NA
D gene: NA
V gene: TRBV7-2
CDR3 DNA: TGTGCCAGCAGCTACCGACAGACTACCGGGGAGCTGTTTTTT
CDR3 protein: CASSYRQTTGELFF

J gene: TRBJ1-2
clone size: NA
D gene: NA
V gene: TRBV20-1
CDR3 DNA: TGCAGTGCTCTTCAGAGGGAGAACTATGGCTACACCTTC
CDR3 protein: CSALQRENYGYTF

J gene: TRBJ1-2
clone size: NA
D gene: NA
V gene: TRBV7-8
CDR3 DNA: TGTGCCAGCAGCCGCGGGACGGACCTATCCTATGGCTACACCTTC
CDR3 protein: CASSRGTDLSYGYTF

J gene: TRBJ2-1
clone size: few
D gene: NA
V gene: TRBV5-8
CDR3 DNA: TGTGCCAGCAGCTTTGGCCCGGAGAGGCTCCGCCGAACTGAGCAGTTCTTC
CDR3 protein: CASSFGPERLRRTEQFF

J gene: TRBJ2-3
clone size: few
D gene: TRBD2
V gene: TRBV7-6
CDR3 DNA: TGTGCCAGCAGCTTAGGCCCCGCGGGGGGCGGTACGCAGTATTTT
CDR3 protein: CASSLGPAGGGTQYF

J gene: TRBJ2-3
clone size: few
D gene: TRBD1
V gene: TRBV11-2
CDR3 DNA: TGTGCCAGCAGCCATCGCCGGGACAGCTTCACAGATACGCAGTATTTT
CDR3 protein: CASSHRRDSFTDTQYF

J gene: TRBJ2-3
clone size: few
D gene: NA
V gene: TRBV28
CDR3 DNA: TGTGCCAGCAGACCCTCGGGGGCAGGAGATACGCAGTATTTT
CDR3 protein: CASRPSGAGDTQYF

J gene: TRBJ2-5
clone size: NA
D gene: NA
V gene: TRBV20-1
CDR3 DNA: TGCAGTGCTGGCGTAAGACCCCGCCCTGAGACCCAGTACTTC
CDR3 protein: CSAGVRPRPETQYF

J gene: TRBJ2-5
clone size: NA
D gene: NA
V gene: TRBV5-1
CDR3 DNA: TGCGCCAGCAGCTTGGAGGCTAGCGATTTGGAGACCCAGTACTTC
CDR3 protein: CASSLEASDLETQYF

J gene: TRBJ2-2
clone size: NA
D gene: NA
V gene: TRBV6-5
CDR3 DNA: TGTGCCAGCAGTTACAGGACCGGGGAGCTGTTTTTT
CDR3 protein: CASSYRTGELFF

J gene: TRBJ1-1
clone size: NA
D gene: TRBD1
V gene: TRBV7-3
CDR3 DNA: TGTGCCAGCAGCGTACAGGGGACGGGTACTGAAGCTTTCTTT
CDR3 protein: CASSVQGTGTEAFF

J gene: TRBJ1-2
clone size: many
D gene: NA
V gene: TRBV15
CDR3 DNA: TGTGCCACCAGCAGTCAGGGAGGCGGCTACACCTTC
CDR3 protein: CATSSQGGGYTF

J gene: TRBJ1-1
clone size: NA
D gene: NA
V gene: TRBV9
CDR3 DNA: TGTGCCAGCAGCCCGGAAGGATCGGGGGCGCCTGAAGCTTTCTTT
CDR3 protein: CASSPEGSGAPEAFF

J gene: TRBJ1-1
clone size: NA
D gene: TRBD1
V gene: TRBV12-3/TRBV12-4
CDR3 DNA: TGTGCCAGCAAGATTCGTGGGACAGGGCTTGAAGCTTTCTTT
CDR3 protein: CASKIRGTGLEAFF

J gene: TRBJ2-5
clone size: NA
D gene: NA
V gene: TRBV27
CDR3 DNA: TGTGCCAGCAGTCAACAAGGGCCGTACCAAGAGACCCAGTACTTC
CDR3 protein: CASSQQGPYQETQYF

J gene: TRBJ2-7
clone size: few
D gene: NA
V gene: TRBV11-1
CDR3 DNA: TGTGCCAGCAGCTTAGCTGAGGTTTCCTACGAGCAGTACTTC
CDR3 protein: CASSLAEVSYEQYF

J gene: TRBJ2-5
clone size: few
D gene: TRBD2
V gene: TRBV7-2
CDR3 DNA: TGTGCCAGCAGCTTAGACGCGGGGGGGCAGGAGACCCAGTACTTC
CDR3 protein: CASSLDAGGQETQYF

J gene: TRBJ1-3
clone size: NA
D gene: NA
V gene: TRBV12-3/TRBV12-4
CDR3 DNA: TGTGCCAGCAGGGCACAGGGCCCCTCTGGAAACACCATATATTTT
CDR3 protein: CASRAQGPSGNTIYF

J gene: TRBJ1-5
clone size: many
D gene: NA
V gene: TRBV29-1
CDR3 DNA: TGCAGCGTTCAGGGTGAAAATCAGCCCCAGCATTTT
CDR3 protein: CSVQGENQPQHF

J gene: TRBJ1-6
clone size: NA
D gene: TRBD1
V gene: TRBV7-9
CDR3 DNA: TGTGCCAGCAGCTTAACAGGGGAGGTATTATATTCACCCCTCCACTTT
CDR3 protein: CASSLTGEVLYSPLHF

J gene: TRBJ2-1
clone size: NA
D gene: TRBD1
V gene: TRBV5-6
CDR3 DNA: TGTGCCAGCAGCTTGGAGGGGGCAGTAACCTACAATGAGCAGTTCTTC
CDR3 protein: CASSLEGAVTYNEQFF

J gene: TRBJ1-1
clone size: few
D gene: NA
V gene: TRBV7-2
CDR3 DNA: TGTGCCAGCAGTCCCACCAGGGGGAACACTGAAGCTTTCTTT
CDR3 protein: CASSPTRGNTEAFF

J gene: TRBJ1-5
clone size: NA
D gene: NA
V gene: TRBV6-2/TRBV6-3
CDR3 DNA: TGTGCCAGCAGTTACTCGGCGGTCGATTATAGCAATCAGCCCCAGCATTTT
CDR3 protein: CASSYSAVDYSNQPQHF

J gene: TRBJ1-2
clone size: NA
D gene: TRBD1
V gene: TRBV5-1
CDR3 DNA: TGCGCCAGCAGTACGGGACAGACCTATGGCTACACCTTC
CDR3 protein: CASSTGQTYGYTF

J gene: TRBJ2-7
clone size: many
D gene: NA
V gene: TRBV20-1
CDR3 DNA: TGCAGTGCTAGAGATCCAGGGGCTAGCTCCTACGAGCAGTACTTC
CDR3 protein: CSARDPGASSYEQYF

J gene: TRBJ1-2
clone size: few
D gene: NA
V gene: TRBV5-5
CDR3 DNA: TGTGCCAGCAGCGAACCCCGGCAGGGCCCCTATGGCTACACCTTC
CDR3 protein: CASSEPRQGPYGYTF

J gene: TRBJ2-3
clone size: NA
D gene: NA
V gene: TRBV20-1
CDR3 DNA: TGCAGTGCTGAAGGGAGAGGGGGCAGGGACTACAACACAGATACGCAGTATTTT
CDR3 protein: CSAEGRGGRDYNTDTQYF

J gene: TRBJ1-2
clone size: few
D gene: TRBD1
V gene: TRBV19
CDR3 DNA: TGTGCCAGTAGAGCCCCGGGACAGAACTATGGCTACACCTTC
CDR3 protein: CASRAPGQNYGYTF

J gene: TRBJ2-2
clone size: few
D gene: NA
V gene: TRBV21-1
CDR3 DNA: TGTGCCAGCAGCAACTCGACAGCTACCGGGGAGCTGTTTTTT
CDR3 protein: CASSNSTATGELFF

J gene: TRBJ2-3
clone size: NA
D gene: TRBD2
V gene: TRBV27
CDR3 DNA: TGTGCCAGCAGTTTAGGGGGAGGGTTGTTCGTTAGCACAGATACGCAGTATTTT
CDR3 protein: CASSLGGGLFVSTDTQYF

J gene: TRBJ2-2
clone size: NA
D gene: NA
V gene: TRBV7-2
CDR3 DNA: TGTGCCAGCAGCTTAGGATTCGGAGGGGCCGGGGAGCTGTTTTTT
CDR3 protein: CASSLGFGGAGELFF

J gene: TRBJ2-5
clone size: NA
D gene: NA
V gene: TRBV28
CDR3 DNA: TGTGCCAGCAGTGGGTTCCCTCGGACCCAGTACTTC
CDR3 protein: CASSGFPRTQYF